This T cell receptor (beta chain) was sequenced in a study of cytomegalovirus exposure and HLA in healthy donors. Study context: Earlier sequencing of 150 million to 200 million T cells yielded roughly 120 million unique TCR beta sequences.

Regarding this clone: Its antigen remains unknown.

Study results and limitations: For most TCR beta V segments, an earlier analysis put the productive rate at about 87% or about 30% of the time. Later work found most CMV-associated TCR beta chains apparently HLA-restricted.

PCR employed 60 Vbeta and 13 Jbeta primers. TCRdb keeps only in-frame clones here, not all; method: immunoSEQ multiplex PCR. In the table there are more than 85,000 clones, around 80% of which are singletons. V was clipped by 7 bases and J by 5 bases; unmatched bases: 12. The CDR3 runs 16 residues. Germline CDR1 reads WSHSY; CDR2 reads SAAADI. This TCR was recovered from a female donor in good health and CMV-seropositive. The chain employs TRBV10-2 and TRBJ2-1; 9 nucleotides agree with TRBD2. The sequencing input was PBMCs. The CDR3 DNA reads as TGCGCCAGCAAACGAGCGGCGGGAGGGGGCCACAATGAGCAGTTCTTC. Translation gives CASKRAAGGGHNEQFF.